Given below is one T cell receptor beta chain in context. This specimen belongs to a study of blood T cell repertoires in COVID-19. In the original workflow: Reference gene primer amplification yielded estimated nucleated cell counts. The method was immunoSEQ multiplex PCR; TCRdb's version includes in-frame clones alone and lacks a portion of them. V, J and clone size are taken as reported in that table, and D and trimming were inferred from the DNA itself. The table includes roughly 77,000 clones, 88% detected once. The CDR3 is 14 amino acids. Germline CDR1 and CDR2: LNHNV and YYDKDF (reference sequence). Deletions cut 5 bases from V and 5 bases from J, with 15 bases between.

V and J are TRBV15 and TRBJ1-1; TRBD1 is a possible D gene (5 bases). Sequenced sample: peripheral blood. The receptor comes from a human donor in a cohort sampled during active COVID-19. The CDR3 sequence: CATSLGREGTEAFF. The CDR3 region has the DNA TGTGCCACCAGCCTCGGACGGGAGGGGACTGAAGCTTTCTTT.